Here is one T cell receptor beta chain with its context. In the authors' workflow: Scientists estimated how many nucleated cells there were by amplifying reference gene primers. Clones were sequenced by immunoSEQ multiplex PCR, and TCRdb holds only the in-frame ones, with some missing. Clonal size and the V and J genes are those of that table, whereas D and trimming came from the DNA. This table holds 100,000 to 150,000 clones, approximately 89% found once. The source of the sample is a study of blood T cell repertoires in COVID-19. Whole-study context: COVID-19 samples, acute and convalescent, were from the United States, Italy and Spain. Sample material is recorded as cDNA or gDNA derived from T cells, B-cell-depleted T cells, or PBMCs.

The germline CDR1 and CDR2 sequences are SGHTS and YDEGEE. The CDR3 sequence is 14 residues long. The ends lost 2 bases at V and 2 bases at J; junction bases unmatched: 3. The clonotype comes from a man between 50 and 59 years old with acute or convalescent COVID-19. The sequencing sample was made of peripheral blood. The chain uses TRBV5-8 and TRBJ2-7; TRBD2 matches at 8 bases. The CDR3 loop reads CASSFREGPYEQYF. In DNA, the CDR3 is TGTGCCAGCAGCTTTCGGGAGGGCCCCTACGAGCAGTACTTC.